This TCR beta chain was captured by sequencing in a study of blood T cell repertoires in COVID-19. The CDR3 spans 15 residues. The V gene end was trimmed by 4 bases and the J gene end by 9 bases; junction bases not matched to a gene: 5. The V gene's germline CDR1 is SEHNR and CDR2 FQNEAQ (reference sequence). This clone was counted a few times. Repertoires were generated with immunoSEQ multiplex PCR, while TCRdb's copy carries only in-frame clones and drops some. The sample has roughly 140,000 clones, roughly 80% seen once. The sequence came from a human donor in a cohort sampled during active COVID-19. The genes are TRBV7-9 and TRBJ1-6, with TRBD1 matching 11 bases. The specimen was peripheral blood. CDR3 DNA: TGTGCCAGCAGCTCTGGACAGGGGGCAAGTTCACCCCTCCACTTT. The encoded protein is CASSSGQGASSPLHF.